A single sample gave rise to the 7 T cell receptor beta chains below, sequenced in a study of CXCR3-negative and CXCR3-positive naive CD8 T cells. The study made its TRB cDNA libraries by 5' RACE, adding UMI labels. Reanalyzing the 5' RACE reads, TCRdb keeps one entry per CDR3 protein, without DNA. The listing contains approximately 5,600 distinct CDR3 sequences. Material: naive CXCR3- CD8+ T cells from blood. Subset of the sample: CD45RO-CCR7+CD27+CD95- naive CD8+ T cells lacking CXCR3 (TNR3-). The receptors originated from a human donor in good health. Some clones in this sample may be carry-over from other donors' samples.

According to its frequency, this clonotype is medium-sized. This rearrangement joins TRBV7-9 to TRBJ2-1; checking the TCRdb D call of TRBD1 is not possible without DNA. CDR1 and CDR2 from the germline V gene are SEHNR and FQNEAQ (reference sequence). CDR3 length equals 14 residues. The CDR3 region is CASSPRARDNEQFF. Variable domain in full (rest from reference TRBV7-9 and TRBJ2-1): DTGVSQNPRHKITKRGQNVTFRCDPISEHNRLYWYRQTLGQGPEFLTYFQNEAQLEKSRLLSDRFSAERPKGSFSTLEIQRTEQGDSAMYLCASSPRARDNEQFFGPGTRLTVL.

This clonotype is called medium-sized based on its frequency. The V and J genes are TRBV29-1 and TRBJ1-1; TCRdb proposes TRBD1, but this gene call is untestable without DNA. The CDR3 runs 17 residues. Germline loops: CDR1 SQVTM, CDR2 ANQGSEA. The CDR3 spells CSVPHSRTGGLGTEAFF. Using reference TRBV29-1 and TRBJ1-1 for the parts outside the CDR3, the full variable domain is SAVISQKPSRDICQRGTSLTIQCQVDSQVTMMFWYRQQPGQSLTLIATANQGSEATYESGFVIDKFPISRPNLTFSTLTVSNMSPEDSSIYLCSVPHSRTGGLGTEAFFGQGTRLTVV.

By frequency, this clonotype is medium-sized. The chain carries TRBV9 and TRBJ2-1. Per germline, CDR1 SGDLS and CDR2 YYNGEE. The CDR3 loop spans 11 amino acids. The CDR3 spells CASSADRRQFF.

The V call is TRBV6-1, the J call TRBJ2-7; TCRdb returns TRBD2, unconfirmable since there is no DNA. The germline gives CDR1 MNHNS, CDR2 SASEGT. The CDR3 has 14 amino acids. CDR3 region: CASSEVTGLAEQYF.

The CDR3 here is CSVALPGQGAHFSGANVLTF. The gene calls are TRBV29-1 and TRBJ2-6; there is no DNA to check the TCRdb D call of TRBD1. Germline V CDR1 and CDR2: SQVTM, ANQGSEA. The CDR3 runs to 20 residues.

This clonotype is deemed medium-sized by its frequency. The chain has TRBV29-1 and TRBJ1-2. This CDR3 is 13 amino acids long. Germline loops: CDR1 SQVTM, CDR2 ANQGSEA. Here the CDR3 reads CSVDKDQADGYTF.

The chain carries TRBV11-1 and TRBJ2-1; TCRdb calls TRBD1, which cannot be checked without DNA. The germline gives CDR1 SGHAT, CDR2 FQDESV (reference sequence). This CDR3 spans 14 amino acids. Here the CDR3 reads CASSFGTGWGEQFF.